This record looks at one TCR beta chain sequence and its context. As yet, its antigen is unknown. An end of the junction differs from the germline gene, which may be a read error. Primers included in the PCR were 60 Vbeta and 13 Jbeta primers. The protocol was immunoSEQ multiplex PCR, while the TCRdb copy is restricted to in-frame clones and leaves out a portion. The profile shows roughly 170,000 clones, about 80% of them singletons. This entry is derived from a study of cytomegalovirus exposure and HLA in healthy donors. Germline V gene lookup returns CDR1 SGHDT and CDR2 YYEEEE. This CDR3 spans 18 amino acids. Study outcomes and limitations: Later analysis placed DRB1 highest and HLA-C lowest in TCR association rates, which differed by HLA locus. A few chains linked to CMV were shown in vitro to be specific for CMV antigens.

The sequencing sample was made of PBMCs. The TCR sequence derives from a woman under 40 in good health and CMV-seronegative. The rearrangement links TRBV5-6 to TRBJ2-6; D perhaps matches TRBD1 (6 bases). The CDR3 loop is CASSSGDTGRSGANGLTF. DNA for the CDR3: TGTGCCAGCAGCTCCGGGGACACCGGCCGCTCTGGGGCCAACGGCCTGACTTTC.